Shown below are 30 T cell receptor beta chains from a single sample sequenced in a study of CD8 T cells in Susac syndrome. After extraction with the RNeasy kit, roughly 0.45 to 1 ug of the RNA was reverse transcribed using random hexamers. A single record per CDR3 protein comes from TCRdb applying MiXCR to the immunoSEQ multiplex PCR reads. The sample has approximately 170,000 distinct CDR3 sequences, under 95% seen once. Sequenced material: CD4+ T cells from PBMCs. These receptors were taken from a human donor in good health.

Of note for this clonotype: Germline and junction disagree at one end, which may indicate a read error. The chain recombines TRBV3-1 with TRBJ2-7; D is unresolved. The CDR3 consists of 14 residues. Germline assignment: CDR1 LGHDT and CDR2 YNNKEL (reference sequence). CDR3 coding DNA: TGTGCCAGCAGCCAAGAGGGTTTTGGTGGATCTCTATTCTTC. Translated, it gives CASSQEGFGGSLFF.

The V gene is TRBV20-1, the J gene TRBJ2-7; tentative D call: TRBD2 (5 bases). CDR3 length equals 15 residues. With 6 bases removed from V and 1 base from J, the gap between germline ends came to 19 bases. CDR1 and CDR2 from the germline V gene are DFQATT and SNEGSKA (reference sequence). CDR3 sequence reads: CSASGGRRTSYEQYF. CDR3 DNA: TGCAGTGCCTCAGGCGGAAGGAGGACTTCCTACGAGCAGTACTTC.

V gene TRBV28 combines with J gene TRBJ2-7, with a possible D match to TRBD1 (5 bases). With 6 bases removed from V and 2 bases from J, the gap between germline ends came to 14 bases. There are 14 residues in the CDR3. Germline loops: CDR1 MDHEN, CDR2 SYDVKM. CDR3 sequence reads: CASRDRYRTYEQYF. DNA for the CDR3: TGTGCCAGCAGAGATAGATACAGGACCTACGAGCAGTACTTC. Based on the CDR3 plus reference TRBV28 and TRBJ2-7, the full variable domain is DVKVTQSSRYLVKRTGEKVFLECVQDMDHENMFWYRQDPGLGLRLIYFSYDVKMKEKGDIPEGYSVSREKKERFSLILESASTNQTSMYLCASRDRYRTYEQYFGPGTRLTVT.

This chain links TRBV5-1 with TRBJ2-4, with D hard to call. In germline, CDR1 is SGHRS, CDR2 YFSETQ. This CDR3 comprises 15 residues. Trimming cost V 0 bases and J 1 base, with 8 bases left between them. Written as DNA, the CDR3 is TGCGCCAGCAGCTTGGAGCCAAACGCCAAAAACATTCAGTACTTC. Its protein product is CASSLEPNAKNIQYF.

V gene TRBV7-9 combines with J gene TRBJ2-7; 7 bases are shared with TRBD1. After removal of 5 bases from V and 7 bases from J, the junction contained 11 bases not matched to a gene. The CDR3 is made up of 14 amino acids. CDR1 and CDR2 (germline): SEHNR, FQNEAQ (reference sequence). The CDR3 nucleotides read TGTGCCAGCAGCCCTAGGGACAGTTACATGGAGCAGTACTTC. Its translation: CASSPRDSYMEQYF.

V gene TRBV24-1 combines with J gene TRBJ2-3; 7 nucleotides align to TRBD2. J was trimmed by 7 bases and V by 5 bases; bases with no gene match: 8. Germline-derived CDR1 and CDR2 are KGHDR and SFDVKD. This CDR3 spans 14 amino acids. The CDR3 bases are TGTGCCACCAGTGGGTGGGAGGGCCAATATACGCAGTATTTT. Encoded protein: CATSGWEGQYTQYF.

J is TRBJ1-4 and V is TRBV15; D not certain. This CDR3 contains 14 residues. The ends were cut back, 0 bases at V and 10 bases at J, with 12 bases in the middle. CDR1 and CDR2 from the germline V gene are LNHNV and YYDKDF (reference sequence). The CDR3 DNA follows: TGTGCCACCAGCAGAGACGAGGCGGATCCAAAACTGTTTTTT. As protein: CATSRDEADPKLFF.

The chain is built from TRBV4-1 and TRBJ1-2; a weak D match, TRBD1 (6 bases). Germline V gene data show CDR1 as MGHRA and CDR2 as YSYEKL. CDR3 length: 12 amino acids. The V end was cut by 6 bases, the J end by 4 bases, with 9 bases between. Here the CDR3 reads CASRQGGYGYTF. For the CDR3, the DNA is TGCGCCAGCAGACAGGGAGGCTATGGCTACACCTTC.

Here the CDR3 DNA reads TGCAGTGCTAGTAGGGGTCCCGGGACAGGTTCCCACGAGCAGTACTTC. Its protein product is CSASRGPGTGSHEQYF. V and J are TRBV20-1 and TRBJ2-7; 8 nucleotides align to TRBD1. CDR3 length: 16 amino acids. Germline lookup yields CDR1 DFQATT and CDR2 SNEGSKA (reference sequence). V gave up 3 bases and J gave up 5 bases; unmatched junction bases: 15.

The chain couples TRBV5-6 to TRBJ2-5; D is perhaps TRBD1 (5 bases). This CDR3 has 13 residues. V was cut by 0 bases and J by 6 bases, with 9 bases left in between. Germline CDR1 is SGHDT and CDR2 is YYEEEE. The CDR3 spells CASSLGGQQTQYF. The CDR3 DNA sequence: TGTGCCAGCAGCTTGGGGGGCCAGCAGACCCAGTACTTC. Looking up the rest from reference TRBV5-6 and TRBJ2-5 gives the full variable domain: DAGVTQSPTHLIKTRGQQVTLRCSPKSGHDTVSWYQQALGQGPQFIFQYYEEEERQRGNFPDRFSGHQFPNYSSELNVNALLLGDSALYLCASSLGGQQTQYFGPGTRLLVL.

The V gene is TRBV27, the J gene TRBJ1-1; D remains ambiguous. Trimming took off 6 bases at V and 4 bases at J, with 15 bases between the two ends. CDR1 is MNHEY and CDR2 is SMNVEV in the germline V gene (reference sequence). The CDR3 covers 14 residues. CDR3: CASSLEFRSTEAFF. CDR3 DNA: TGTGCCAGCAGCTTGGAGTTTCGGAGCACTGAAGCTTTCTTT.

This chain uses TRBV5-1 with TRBJ2-2; D is possibly TRBD2 (5 bases). The V gene's germline CDR1 is SGHRS and CDR2 YFSETQ. CDR3 length: 15 amino acids. V was clipped by 0 bases and J by 4 bases, with 10 bases between them. For the CDR3, the DNA is TGCGCCAGCAGCTTGGTATTCGGGATCACCGGGGAGCTGTTTTTT. Encoded protein: CASSLVFGITGELFF.

The rearrangement joins TRBV3-1 to TRBJ2-7; no clear D. The CDR3 sequence is 13 residues long. The V end was cut by 1 base, the J end by 7 bases, with 11 bases between. CDR1 and CDR2 from the germline V gene are LGHDT and YNNKEL (reference sequence). The CDR3 region has the DNA TGTGCCAGCAGCCAAGGCGGCGGCGCGGAGCAGTACTTC. It yields the protein CASSQGGGAEQYF.

The chain links TRBV5-1 to TRBJ1-2; no clear D gene. The CDR3 has 14 residues. Germline assignment: CDR1 SGHRS and CDR2 YFSETQ. Trimming pared 3 bases from V and 3 bases from J, leaving 12 bases between. The CDR3, as DNA: TGCGCCAGCAGCTCGGGCCGCGCGGACTATGGCTACACCTTC. Translation gives CASSSGRADYGYTF. Variable domain in full (rest from reference TRBV5-1 and TRBJ1-2): KAGVTQTPRYLIKTRGQQVTLSCSPISGHRSVSWYQQTPGQGLQFLFEYFSETQRNKGNFPGRFSGRQFSNSRSEMNVSTLELGDSALYLCASSSGRADYGYTFGSGTRLTVV.

V and J are TRBV12-3 or TRBV12-4 and TRBJ2-2; no definite D call. V lost 6 bases to trimming and J lost 5 bases, with 13 bases between them. The CDR3 runs to 14 residues. CDR3 protein: CASSPPSRTGELFF. DNA for the CDR3: TGTGCCAGCAGCCCCCCCTCTAGGACCGGGGAGCTGTTTTTT.

V is TRBV5-1 and J is TRBJ2-4, with 9 bases matching TRBD1. After removal of 1 base from V and 8 bases from J, the junction contained 7 bases not matched to a gene. Germline V gives CDR1 SGHRS, CDR2 YFSETQ. The CDR3 spans 15 residues. For the CDR3, the DNA is TGCGCCAGCAGCTTGAATAACAGGGGGCAAGACATTCAGTACTTC. Protein product: CASSLNNRGQDIQYF.

The chain combines TRBV5-6 with TRBJ2-1; TRBD2 matches at 12 bases. Germline lookup yields CDR1 SGHDT and CDR2 YYEEEE. The trim removed 6 bases at V and 9 bases at J, leaving 10 bases unmatched. The CDR3 totals 15 residues. CDR3 sequence (DNA): TGTGCCAGCACCTCTAGCGGGAGGGCCCTCGGTGAGCAGTTCTTC. Translating gives CASTSSGRALGEQFF. Full variable domain (remainder filled in from reference TRBV5-6 and TRBJ2-1): DAGVTQSPTHLIKTRGQQVTLRCSPKSGHDTVSWYQQALGQGPQFIFQYYEEEERQRGNFPDRFSGHQFPNYSSELNVNALLLGDSALYLCASTSSGRALGEQFFGPGTRLTVL.

The J gene is TRBJ2-2, the V gene TRBV27; unclear D gene. Germline loops: CDR1 MNHEY, CDR2 SMNVEV (reference sequence). The CDR3 length is 15 residues. Trimming took 1 base from V and 0 from J, leaving 6 bases between them. The CDR3 protein is CASSLWASNTGELFF. The CDR3 region has the DNA TGTGCCAGCAGTTTATGGGCATCGAACACCGGGGAGCTGTTTTTT.

V usage is TRBV28 and J usage is TRBJ1-2; D call uncertain. This CDR3 has 15 residues. Looked up from germline, CDR1 is MDHEN and CDR2 is SYDVKM. V was pared by 5 bases and J by 1 base, with 14 bases between. For the CDR3, the DNA is TGTGCCAGCAGTCAACCTCAGGCCGGTAACTATGGCTACACCTTC. Amino acid sequence: CASSQPQAGNYGYTF.

The V and J genes are TRBV5-1 and TRBJ2-5; TRBD2 might be the D (6 bases). This CDR3 is 18 amino acids long. The V end lost 0 bases, the J end lost 5 bases, and 23 bases lay between the germline ends. Germline V gene sequence: CDR1 SGHRS, CDR2 YFSETQ. The CDR3 coding sequence is TGCGCCAGCAGCTTGGACGTAACCAGAGTGGGGGGAGAGGAGACCCAGTACTTC. This encodes CASSLDVTRVGGEETQYF.

The rearrangement links TRBV29-1 to TRBJ2-7, with 16 bases matching TRBD2. This CDR3 spans 14 amino acids. In germline, CDR1 is SQVTM, CDR2 ANQGSEA. CDR3 in amino acids: CNVGTSGRVYEQYF. CDR3 sequence (DNA): TGCAACGTGGGGACTAGCGGGAGGGTTTACGAGCAGTACTTC.

This rearrangement joins TRBV28 to TRBJ2-3; TRBD2 aligns across 16 bases. J gave up 1 base and V 5 bases, and 6 bases lay outside the gene matches. Germline values: CDR1 MDHEN, CDR2 SYDVKM. This CDR3 has 18 residues. The CDR3 spells CASSPDGTSGRGTDTQYF. CDR3 bases: TGTGCCAGCAGTCCGGACGGGACTAGCGGGAGGGGCACAGATACGCAGTATTTT.

This rearrangement joins TRBV30 to TRBJ2-7; D is ambiguous. Germline V CDR1 and CDR2: GTSNPN, SVGIG (reference sequence). The length of the CDR3 is 12 residues. The ends were cut back, 0 bases at V and 10 bases at J, with 13 bases in the middle. CDR3 in DNA: TGTGCCTGGAGTGTAGTCGCGTCATTCCAGTACTTC. This translates into CAWSVVASFQYF.

The rearrangement uses TRBV12-3 or TRBV12-4 and TRBJ1-2, with 8 bases matching TRBD1. V shed 7 bases and J 3 bases; nucleotides not matched to a gene: 4. The CDR3 runs to 13 residues. Here the CDR3 DNA reads TGTGCCAGCATTTCGACAGGGGACTATGGCTACACCTTC. Amino acids: CASISTGDYGYTF.

The chain carries TRBV7-9 and TRBJ2-5; D might be TRBD2 (7 bases). Per the germline V gene, CDR1 is SEHNR and CDR2 is FQNEAQ (reference sequence). V lost 5 bases to trimming and J lost 0 bases, with 13 bases between them. The CDR3 is 15 residues long. DNA of the CDR3: TGTGCCAGCAGCACCGGGGGGCCCTACCAAGAGACCCAGTACTTC. Translating it yields CASSTGGPYQETQYF.

V usage is TRBV5-1 and J usage is TRBJ1-5; possibly TRBD1 for D (5 bases). The CDR3 is 15 amino acids. Trimming cost V 0 bases and J 5 bases, with 12 bases left between them. CDR1 and CDR2 (germline): SGHRS, YFSETQ. CDR3 sequence reads: CASSLGQGSDQPQHF. CDR3 sequence (DNA): TGCGCCAGCAGCTTGGGGCAGGGCTCGGATCAGCCCCAGCATTTT.

V gene TRBV7-9 combines with J gene TRBJ2-1; D is uncertain. There are 12 residues in the CDR3. Germline loops: CDR1 SEHNR, CDR2 FQNEAQ (reference sequence). V was cut by 5 bases and J by 9 bases, with 11 bases left in between. CDR3 nucleotides: TGTGCCAGCAGCCGAAACGGAATTGAGCAGTTCTTC. Its translation is CASSRNGIEQFF.

This sequence joins TRBV28 and TRBJ1-1; no clear D gene. Trimming pared 8 bases from V and 0 bases from J, leaving 4 bases between. CDR1 and CDR2 (germline): MDHEN, SYDVKM. This CDR3 spans 11 amino acids. CDR3 loop: CASLVNTEAFF. The DNA for the CDR3 is TGTGCCAGCCTTGTGAACACTGAAGCTTTCTTT.

About this clonotype itself: The junction and the germline gene differ at one end; a read error may be behind it. The chain is built from TRBV13 and TRBJ2-1; tentative D call: TRBD2 (6 bases). This CDR3 region has 13 residues. CDR1 is PRHDT and CDR2 is FYEKMQ in the germline V gene (reference sequence). DNA for the CDR3: TGTGCCAGCAGTTTAGTACCAGCGGGTGAGCAGTTCTTC. Protein product: CASSLVPAGEQFF.

The chain employs TRBV4-2 and TRBJ2-5; the D is unclear. Germline CDR1 LGHNA, CDR2 YNFKEQ. This CDR3 is built from 15 residues. Trimming removed 2 bases at V and 4 bases at J, with 14 bases between. CDR3 sequence (DNA): TGTGCCAGCAGCCAACCAGGAACGACTCCAGAGACCCAGTACTTC. Translation gives CASSQPGTTPETQYF.